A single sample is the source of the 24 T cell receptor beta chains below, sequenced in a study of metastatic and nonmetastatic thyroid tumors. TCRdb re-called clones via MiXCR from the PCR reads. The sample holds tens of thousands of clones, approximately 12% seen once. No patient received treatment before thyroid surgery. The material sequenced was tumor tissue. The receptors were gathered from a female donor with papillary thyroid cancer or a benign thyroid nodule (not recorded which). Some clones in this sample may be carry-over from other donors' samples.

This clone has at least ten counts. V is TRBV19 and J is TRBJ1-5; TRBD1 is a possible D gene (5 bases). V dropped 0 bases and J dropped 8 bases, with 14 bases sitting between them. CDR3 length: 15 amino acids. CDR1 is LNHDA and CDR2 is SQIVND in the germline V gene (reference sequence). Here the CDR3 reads CASSIDNQGTKPQHF. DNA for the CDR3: TGTGCCAGTAGTATAGATAACCAGGGCACAAAGCCCCAGCATTTT.

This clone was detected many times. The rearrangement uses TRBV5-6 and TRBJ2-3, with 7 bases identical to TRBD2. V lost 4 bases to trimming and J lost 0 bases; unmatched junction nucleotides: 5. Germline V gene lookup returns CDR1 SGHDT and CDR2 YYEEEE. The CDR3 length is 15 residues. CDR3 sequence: CASSGLAVSTDTQYF. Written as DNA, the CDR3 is TGTGCCAGCAGCGGGCTAGCGGTAAGCACAGATACGCAGTATTTT.

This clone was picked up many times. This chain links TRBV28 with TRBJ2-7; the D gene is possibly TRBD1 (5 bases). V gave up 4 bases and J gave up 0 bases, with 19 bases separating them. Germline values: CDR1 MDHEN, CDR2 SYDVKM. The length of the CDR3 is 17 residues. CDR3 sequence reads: CASSSIRTPKSSYEQYF. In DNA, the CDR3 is TGTGCCAGCAGTTCGATTCGGACACCCAAGAGCTCCTACGAGCAGTACTTC. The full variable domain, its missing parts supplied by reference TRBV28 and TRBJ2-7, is DVKVTQSSRYLVKRTGEKVFLECVQDMDHENMFWYRQDPGLGLRLIYFSYDVKMKEKGDIPEGYSVSREKKERFSLILESASTNQTSMYLCASSSIRTPKSSYEQYFGPGTRLTVT.

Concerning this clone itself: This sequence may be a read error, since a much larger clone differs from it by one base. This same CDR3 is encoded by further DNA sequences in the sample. CDR3 residues: CASSTGGAADTQYF. The CDR3 DNA follows: TGCGCCAGCAGCACAGGGGGCGCGGCAGACACGCAGTATTTT. The chain carries TRBV5-1 and TRBJ2-3, with TRBD1 matching 9 bases. CDR1 is SGHRS and CDR2 is YFSETQ in the germline V gene. The CDR3 covers 14 residues.

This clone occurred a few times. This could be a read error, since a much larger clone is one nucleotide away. CDR3 in DNA: TGTGCCAGCAGCCCCACAGGAACCTATGGCTACACCTTC. Translating it yields CASSPTGTYGYTF. The chain employs TRBV28 and TRBJ1-2, with a weak D call TRBD1 (5 bases). V was trimmed by 6 bases and J by 4 bases, leaving 12 bases between them. Germline CDR1 is MDHEN and CDR2 is SYDVKM. The CDR3 is 13 amino acids.

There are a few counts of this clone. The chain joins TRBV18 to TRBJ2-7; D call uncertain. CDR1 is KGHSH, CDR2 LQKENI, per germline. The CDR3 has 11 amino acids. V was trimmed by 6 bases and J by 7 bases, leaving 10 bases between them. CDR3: CASSDRVEQYF. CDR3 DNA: TGTGCCAGCTCGGACCGCGTGGAGCAGTACTTC.

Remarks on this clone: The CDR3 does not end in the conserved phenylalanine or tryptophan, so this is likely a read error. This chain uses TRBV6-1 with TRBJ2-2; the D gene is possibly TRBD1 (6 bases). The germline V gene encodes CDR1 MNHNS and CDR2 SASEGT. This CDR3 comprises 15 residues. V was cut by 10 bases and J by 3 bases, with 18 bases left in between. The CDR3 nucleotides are TGTGCCACTCTTCAGGGGTCTAAGGACACCGGGGAGCTGTTTTCT. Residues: CATLQGSKDTGELFS.

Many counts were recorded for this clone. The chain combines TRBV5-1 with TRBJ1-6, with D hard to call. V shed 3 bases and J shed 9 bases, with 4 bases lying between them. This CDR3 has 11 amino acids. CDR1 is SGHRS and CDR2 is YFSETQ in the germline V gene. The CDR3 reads CASSSVSPLHF. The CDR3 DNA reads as TGCGCCAGCAGCTCAGTTTCACCCCTCCACTTT.

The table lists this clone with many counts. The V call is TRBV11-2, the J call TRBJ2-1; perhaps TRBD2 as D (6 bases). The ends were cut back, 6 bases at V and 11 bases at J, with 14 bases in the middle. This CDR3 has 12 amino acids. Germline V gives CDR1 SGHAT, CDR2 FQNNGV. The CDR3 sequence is CASRPAGPQQFF. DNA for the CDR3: TGTGCCAGCAGGCCCGCGGGGCCACAGCAGTTCTTC.

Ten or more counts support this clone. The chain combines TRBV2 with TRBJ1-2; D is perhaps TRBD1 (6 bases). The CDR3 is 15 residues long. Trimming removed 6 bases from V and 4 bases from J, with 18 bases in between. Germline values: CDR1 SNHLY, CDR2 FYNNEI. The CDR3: CASRKDSGTLYGYTF. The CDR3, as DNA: TGTGCCAGCAGGAAGGACTCCGGGACACTCTATGGCTACACCTTC.

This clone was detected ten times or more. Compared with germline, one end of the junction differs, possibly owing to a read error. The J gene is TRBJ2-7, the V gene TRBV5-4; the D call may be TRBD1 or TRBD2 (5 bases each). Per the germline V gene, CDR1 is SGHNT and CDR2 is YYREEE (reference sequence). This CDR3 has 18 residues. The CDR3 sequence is CANSLLGLAGDSSYEQYF. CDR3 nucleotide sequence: TGTGCCAACAGCTTGTTGGGGCTAGCTGGTGATAGCTCCTACGAGCAGTACTTC. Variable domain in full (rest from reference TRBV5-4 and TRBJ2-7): ETGVTQSPTHLIKTRGQQVTLRCSSQSGHNTVSWYQQALGQGPQFIFQYYREEENGRGNFPPRFSGLQFPNYSSELNVNALELDDSALYLCANSLLGLAGDSSYEQYFGPGTRLTVT.

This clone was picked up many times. The DNA of the CDR3 is TGTGCCTGGAGCGTACGAGAGCAGTTCTTC. Protein sequence: CAWSVREQFF. This rearrangement joins TRBV30 to TRBJ2-1; D call uncertain. There are 10 residues in the CDR3. Germline-derived CDR1 and CDR2 are GTSNPN and SVGIG (reference sequence). V dropped 3 bases and J dropped 10 bases, with 7 bases sitting between them.

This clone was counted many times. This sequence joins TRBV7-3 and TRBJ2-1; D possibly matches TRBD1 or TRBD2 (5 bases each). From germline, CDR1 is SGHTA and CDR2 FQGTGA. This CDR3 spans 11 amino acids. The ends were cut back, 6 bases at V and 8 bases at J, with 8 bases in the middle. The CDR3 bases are TGTGCCAGCAGTCGAGGGGATGAGCAGTTCTTC. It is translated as CASSRGDEQFF.

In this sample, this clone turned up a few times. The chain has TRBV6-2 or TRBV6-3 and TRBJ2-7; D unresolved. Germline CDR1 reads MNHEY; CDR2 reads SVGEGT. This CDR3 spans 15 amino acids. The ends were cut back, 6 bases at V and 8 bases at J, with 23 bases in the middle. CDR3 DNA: TGTGCCAGCAGCTGCTCGGGCGTGAGCCTTAACAAGCAGTACTTC. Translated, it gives CASSCSGVSLNKQYF.

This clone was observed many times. For the CDR3, the DNA is TGCAGTGCTATGTGGGAGGGCCATATGGGGCAGTACTTC. Translation: CSAMWEGHMGQYF. The rearrangement uses TRBV20-1 and TRBJ2-7, with TRBD2 identical over 7 bases. CDR3 size: 13 residues. CDR1 and CDR2 (germline): DFQATT, SNEGSKA (reference sequence). J gave up 9 bases and V 4 bases, and 12 bases lay outside the gene matches.

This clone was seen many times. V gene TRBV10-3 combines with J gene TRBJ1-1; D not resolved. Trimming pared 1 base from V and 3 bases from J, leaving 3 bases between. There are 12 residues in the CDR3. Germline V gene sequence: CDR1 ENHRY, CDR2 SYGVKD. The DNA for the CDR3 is TGTGCCATCAGTGAGTTCGACACTGAAGCTTTCTTT. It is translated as CAISEFDTEAFF.

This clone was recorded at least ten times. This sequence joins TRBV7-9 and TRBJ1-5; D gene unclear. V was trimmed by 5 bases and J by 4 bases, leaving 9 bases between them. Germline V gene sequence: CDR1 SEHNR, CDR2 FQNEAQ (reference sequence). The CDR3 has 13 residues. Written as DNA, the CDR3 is TGTGCCAGCAGCATGAATCCTAATCAGCCCCAGCATTTT. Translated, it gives CASSMNPNQPQHF.

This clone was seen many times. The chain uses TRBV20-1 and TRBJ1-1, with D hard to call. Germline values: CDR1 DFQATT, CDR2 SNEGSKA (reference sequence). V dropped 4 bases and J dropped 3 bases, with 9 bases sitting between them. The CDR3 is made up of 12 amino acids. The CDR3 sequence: CSAMEAYTEAFF. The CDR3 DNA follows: TGCAGTGCTATGGAGGCCTACACTGAAGCTTTCTTT.

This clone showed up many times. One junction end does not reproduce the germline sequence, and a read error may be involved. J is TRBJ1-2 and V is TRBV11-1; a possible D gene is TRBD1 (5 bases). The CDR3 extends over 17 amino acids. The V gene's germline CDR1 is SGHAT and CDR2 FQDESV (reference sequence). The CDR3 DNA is TGTGCCAGCAGCTCCATTGCCAATCAGAGGGGTTCTGATGGCTGCACCTTC. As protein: CASSSIANQRGSDGCTF.

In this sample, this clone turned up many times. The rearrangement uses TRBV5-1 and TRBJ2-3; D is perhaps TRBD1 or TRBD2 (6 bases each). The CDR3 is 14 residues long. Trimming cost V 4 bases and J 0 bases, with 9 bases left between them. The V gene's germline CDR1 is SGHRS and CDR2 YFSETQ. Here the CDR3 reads CASSPGASTDTQYF. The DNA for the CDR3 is TGCGCCAGCAGCCCGGGGGCTAGCACAGATACGCAGTATTTT.

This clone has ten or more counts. CDR3 sequence reads: CSASRRKSYNEQFF. CDR3 coding DNA: TGCAGTGCTTCCCGACGGAAGAGCTACAATGAGCAGTTCTTC. The chain couples TRBV20-1 to TRBJ2-1; no reliable D call. Germline V gene data show CDR1 as DFQATT and CDR2 as SNEGSKA (reference sequence). The CDR3 totals 14 residues. The V end was cut by 5 bases, the J end by 3 bases, with 14 bases between.

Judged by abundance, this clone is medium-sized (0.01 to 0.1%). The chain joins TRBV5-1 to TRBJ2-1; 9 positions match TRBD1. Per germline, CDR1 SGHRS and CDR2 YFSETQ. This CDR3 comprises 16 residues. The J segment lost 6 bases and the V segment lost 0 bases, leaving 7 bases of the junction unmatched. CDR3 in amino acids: CASSLEQGARANEQFF. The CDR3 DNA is TGCGCCAGCAGCTTGGAACAGGGGGCTCGGGCCAATGAGCAGTTCTTC.

For the CDR3, the DNA is TGCAGTGCTAGAGCATGGACAGGTTTGGGGAGAAAGGCCTACAATGAGCAGTTCTTC. It yields the protein CSARAWTGLGRKAYNEQFF. The chain carries TRBV20-1 and TRBJ2-1, with 7 positions matching TRBD1. Germline CDR1 is DFQATT and CDR2 is SNEGSKA (reference sequence). V lost 1 base, J lost 2 bases, and 17 bases stayed unmatched. This CDR3 has 19 amino acids.

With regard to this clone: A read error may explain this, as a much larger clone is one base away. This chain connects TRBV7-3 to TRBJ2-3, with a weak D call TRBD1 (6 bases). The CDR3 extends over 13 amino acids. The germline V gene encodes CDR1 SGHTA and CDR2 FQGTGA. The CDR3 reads CASSPDRPDKQYF. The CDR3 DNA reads TGTGCCAGCAGCCCGGACAGACCAGATAAGCAGTATTTT.